This T cell receptor (beta chain) was profiled in a study of blood T cell repertoires in COVID-19 (dated by TCRdb to about 2020). For the wider study: Samples from collaborators originated in the United States, Italy and Spain and spanned both the acute and convalescent phases of COVID-19. The material from the prospective study consisted of cDNA or gDNA derived from T cells, B-cell-depleted T cells, or PBMCs. The dataset comprised deeply sampled blood TCRbeta repertoires from subjects exposed to, actively infected with, or recovered from COVID-19. The repertoires were released in a freely available public database meant as a resource for research on the immune response to SARS-CoV-2. Samples were obtained from the ongoing ImmuneRACE study (first 160 participants) and from 1,254 subjects provided by 6 global collaborators. A de-identified subject ID, COVID-19 status, age in years and sex were almost always included in the sample metadata. Where available, HLA class I and class II types were obtained from metadata supplied by the sample provider rather than from assay-based typing. The paper's findings and limits, for the study overall: Clinical and demographic metadata were provided uncurated, with the amount varying by source and participant.

From V the trimming removes 5 bases and from J it removes 6 bases, while the gene matches leave 10 bases of the junction unaccounted for. From its cysteine to its phenylalanine, the CDR3 spans 16 amino acids. This entry keeps only the CDR3 DNA: 48 bases, framed from base 1. The germline V gene (reference sequence) supplies CDR1 LNHDA and CDR2 SQIVND. Whole blood was collected in K2EDTA tubes by collaborating institutions according to the institutions' own protocols. For TCRbeta analysis, collaborator samples were shipped as frozen whole blood, as isolated PBMCs, or as DNA extracted from either sample type. The immunoSEQ Assay, a bias-controlled multiplex PCR, was used to amplify TCRbeta CDR3 regions from genomic DNA. The study's own analysis went as follows. The number of nucleated cells in each sample was estimated from the amplification of reference gene primers within the assay. To quantify the absolute abundance of each unique TCRbeta CDR3 rearrangement, sequence reads were collapsed and filtered. For each sample, productive Simpson clonality was calculated as the square root of Simpson's diversity index over productive rearrangements. This immuneACCESS table, as held by TCRdb, lists in-frame sequences with V and J called but not all clones. Of the missing ones, under half trace to an unresolved V gene in checked studies; the others have no known cause. D and trimming come from the DNA, and the V and J calls and clone size come from that table. This sample is represented by roughly 140,000 clones; 70% to 90% of them were singletons. The ten most abundant clones make up 2.5% to 4% of the sample.

In the case of this clone: The antigen this receptor binds is unknown. No base quality information exists; no much larger clone differs at one position.

This receptor was identified in a man in his 70s with acute or convalescent COVID-19. The specimen sequenced was peripheral blood. The chain links TRBV19 with TRBJ1-2; 12 central bases correspond to TRBD1. DNA sequence: TGTGCCAGTAGTGCCATCTTTGGGACAGGGGGCGATGGCTACACCTTC. Translation gives CASSAIFGTGGDGYTF.